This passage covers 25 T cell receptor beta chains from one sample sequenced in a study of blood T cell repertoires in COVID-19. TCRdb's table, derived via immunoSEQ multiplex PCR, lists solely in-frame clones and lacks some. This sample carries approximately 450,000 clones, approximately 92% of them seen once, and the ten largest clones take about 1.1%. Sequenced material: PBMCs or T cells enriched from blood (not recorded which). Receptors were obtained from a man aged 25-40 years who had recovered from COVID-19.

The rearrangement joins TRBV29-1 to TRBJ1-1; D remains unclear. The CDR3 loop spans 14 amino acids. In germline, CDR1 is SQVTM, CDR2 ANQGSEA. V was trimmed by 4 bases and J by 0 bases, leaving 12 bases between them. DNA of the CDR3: TGCAGCGTTGTCGTCGTCGGGGTGAACACTGAAGCTTTCTTT. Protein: CSVVVVGVNTEAFF.

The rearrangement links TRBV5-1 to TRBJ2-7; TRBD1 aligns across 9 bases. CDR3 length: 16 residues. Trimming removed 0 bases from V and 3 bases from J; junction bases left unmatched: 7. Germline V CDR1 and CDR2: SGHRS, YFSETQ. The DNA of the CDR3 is TGCGCCAGCAGCTTGGTTTCGGGACAGGGCAGCTACGAGCAGTACTTC. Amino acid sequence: CASSLVSGQGSYEQYF.

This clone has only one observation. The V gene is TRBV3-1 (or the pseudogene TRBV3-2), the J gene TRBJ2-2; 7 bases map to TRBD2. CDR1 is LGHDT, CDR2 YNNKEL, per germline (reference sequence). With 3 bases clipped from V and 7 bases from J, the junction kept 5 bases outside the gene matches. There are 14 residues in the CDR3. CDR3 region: CASSQRESLGELFF. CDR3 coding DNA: TGTGCCAGCAGCCAGCGGGAGTCTCTCGGGGAGCTGTTTTTT.

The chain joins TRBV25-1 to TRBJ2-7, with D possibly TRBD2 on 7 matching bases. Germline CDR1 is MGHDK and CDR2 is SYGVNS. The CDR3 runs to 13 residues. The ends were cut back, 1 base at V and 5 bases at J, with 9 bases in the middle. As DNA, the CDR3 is TGTGCCAGCAGTGAATTAGGGGGGGACGAGCAGTACTTC. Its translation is CASSELGGDEQYF.

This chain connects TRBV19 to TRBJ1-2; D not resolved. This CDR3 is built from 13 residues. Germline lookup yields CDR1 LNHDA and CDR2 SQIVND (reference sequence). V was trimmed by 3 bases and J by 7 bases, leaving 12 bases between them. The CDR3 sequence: CASSMYSTPGYTF. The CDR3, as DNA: TGTGCCAGTAGTATGTACAGTACTCCTGGCTACACCTTC.

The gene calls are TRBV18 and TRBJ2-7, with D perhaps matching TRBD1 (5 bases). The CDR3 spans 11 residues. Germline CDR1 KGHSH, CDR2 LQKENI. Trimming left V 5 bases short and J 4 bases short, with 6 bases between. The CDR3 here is CASSNRYEQYF. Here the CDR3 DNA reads TGTGCCAGCTCAAACAGGTACGAGCAGTACTTC. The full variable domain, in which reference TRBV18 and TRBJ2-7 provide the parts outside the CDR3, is NAGVMQNPRHLVRRRGQEARLRCSPMKGHSHVYWYRQLPEEGLKFMVYLQKENIIDESGMPKERFSAEFPKEGPSILRIQQVVRGDSAAYFCASSNRYEQYFGPGTRLTVT.

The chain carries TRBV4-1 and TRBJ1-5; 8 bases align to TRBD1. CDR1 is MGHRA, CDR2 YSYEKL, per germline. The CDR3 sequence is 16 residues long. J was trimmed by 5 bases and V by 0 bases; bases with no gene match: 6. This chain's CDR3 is CASSQDGTGAHQPQHF. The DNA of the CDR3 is TGCGCCAGCAGCCAAGATGGGACAGGTGCACATCAGCCCCAGCATTTT.

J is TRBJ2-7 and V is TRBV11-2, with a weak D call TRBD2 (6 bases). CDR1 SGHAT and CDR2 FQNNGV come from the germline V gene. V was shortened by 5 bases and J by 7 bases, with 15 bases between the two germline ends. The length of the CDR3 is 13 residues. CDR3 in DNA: TGTGCCAGCAGCAGGGAGCCCAGCGGGGAGCAGTACTTC. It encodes CASSREPSGEQYF.

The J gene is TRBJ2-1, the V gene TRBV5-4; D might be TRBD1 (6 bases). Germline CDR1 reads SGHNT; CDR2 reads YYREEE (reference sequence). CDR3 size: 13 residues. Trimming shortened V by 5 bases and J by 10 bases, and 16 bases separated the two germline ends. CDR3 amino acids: CASRSSGDREQFF. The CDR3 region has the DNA TGTGCCAGCAGATCCAGCGGCGACAGGGAGCAGTTCTTC. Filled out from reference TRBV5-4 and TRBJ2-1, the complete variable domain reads ETGVTQSPTHLIKTRGQQVTLRCSSQSGHNTVSWYQQALGQGPQFIFQYYREEENGRGNFPPRFSGLQFPNYSSELNVNALELDDSALYLCASRSSGDREQFFGPGTRLTVL.

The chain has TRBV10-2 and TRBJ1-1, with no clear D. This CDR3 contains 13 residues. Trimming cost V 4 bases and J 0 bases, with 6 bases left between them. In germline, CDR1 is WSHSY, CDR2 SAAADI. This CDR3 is CASSAGLNTEAFF. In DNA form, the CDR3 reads TGCGCCAGCAGTGCAGGATTGAACACTGAAGCTTTCTTT.

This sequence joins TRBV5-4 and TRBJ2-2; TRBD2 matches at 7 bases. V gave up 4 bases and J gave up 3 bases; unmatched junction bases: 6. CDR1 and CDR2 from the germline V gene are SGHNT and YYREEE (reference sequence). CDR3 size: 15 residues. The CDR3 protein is CASSPSGDYTGELFF. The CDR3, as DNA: TGTGCCAGCAGCCCAAGCGGGGATTACACCGGGGAGCTGTTTTTT. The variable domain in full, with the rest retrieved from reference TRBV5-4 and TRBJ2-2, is ETGVTQSPTHLIKTRGQQVTLRCSSQSGHNTVSWYQQALGQGPQFIFQYYREEENGRGNFPPRFSGLQFPNYSSELNVNALELDDSALYLCASSPSGDYTGELFFGEGSRLTVL.

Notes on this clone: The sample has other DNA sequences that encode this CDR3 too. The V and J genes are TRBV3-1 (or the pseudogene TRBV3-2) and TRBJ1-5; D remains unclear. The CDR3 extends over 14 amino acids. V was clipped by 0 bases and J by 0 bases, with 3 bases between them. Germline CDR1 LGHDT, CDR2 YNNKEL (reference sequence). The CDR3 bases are TGTGCCAGCAGCCAAGAACTTAGCAATCAGCCCCAGCATTTT. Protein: CASSQELSNQPQHF.

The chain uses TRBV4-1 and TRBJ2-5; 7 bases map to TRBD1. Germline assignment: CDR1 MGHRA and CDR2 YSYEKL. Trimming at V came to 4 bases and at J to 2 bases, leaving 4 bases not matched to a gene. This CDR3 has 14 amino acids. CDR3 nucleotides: TGCGCCAGCAGCCGATACAGGGGTCAAGAGACCCAGTACTTC. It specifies CASSRYRGQETQYF.

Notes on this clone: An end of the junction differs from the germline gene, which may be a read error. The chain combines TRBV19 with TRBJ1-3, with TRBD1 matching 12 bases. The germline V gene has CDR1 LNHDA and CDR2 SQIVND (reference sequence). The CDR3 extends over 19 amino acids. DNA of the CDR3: TGTGCCAGTAGTTTAGACGGGACAGGGGGCCTGTTGATTGGAAACACCATATATTTT. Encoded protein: CASSLDGTGGLLIGNTIYF. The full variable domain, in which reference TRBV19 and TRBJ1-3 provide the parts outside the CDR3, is DGGITQSPKYLFRKEGQNVTLSCEQNLNHDAMYWYRQDPGQGLRLIYYSQIVNDFQKGDIAEGYSVSREKKESFPLTVTSAQKNPTAFYLCASSLDGTGGLLIGNTIYFGEGSWLTVV.

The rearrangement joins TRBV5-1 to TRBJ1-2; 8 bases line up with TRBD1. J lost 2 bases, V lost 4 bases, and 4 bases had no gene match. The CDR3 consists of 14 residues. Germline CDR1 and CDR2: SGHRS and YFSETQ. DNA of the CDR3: TGCGCCAGCAGCGACAGGGGCCGAAACTATGGCTACACCTTC. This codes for CASSDRGRNYGYTF. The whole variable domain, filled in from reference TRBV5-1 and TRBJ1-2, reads KAGVTQTPRYLIKTRGQQVTLSCSPISGHRSVSWYQQTPGQGLQFLFEYFSETQRNKGNFPGRFSGRQFSNSRSEMNVSTLELGDSALYLCASSDRGRNYGYTFGSGTRLTVV.

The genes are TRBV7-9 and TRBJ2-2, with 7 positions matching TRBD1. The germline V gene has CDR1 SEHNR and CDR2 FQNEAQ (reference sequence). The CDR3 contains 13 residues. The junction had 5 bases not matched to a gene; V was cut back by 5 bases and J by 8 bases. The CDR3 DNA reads TGTGCCAGCAGCAACAGGGGTTGGGGGGAGCTGTTTTTT. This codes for CASSNRGWGELFF.

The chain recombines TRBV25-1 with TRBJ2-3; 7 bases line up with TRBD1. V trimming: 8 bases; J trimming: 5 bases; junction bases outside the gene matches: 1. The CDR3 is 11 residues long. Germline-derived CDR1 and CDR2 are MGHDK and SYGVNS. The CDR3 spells CASSGGDTQYF. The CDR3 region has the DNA TGTGCCAGCTCAGGGGGAGATACGCAGTATTTT.

The CDR3 region is CASSSQGQTNYGYTF. In DNA, the CDR3 is TGTGCCAGCAGCTCGCAGGGACAGACTAACTATGGCTACACCTTC. V is TRBV7-8 and J is TRBJ1-2, with 7 bases that match TRBD1. J gave up 0 bases and V 4 bases, and 5 bases lay outside the gene matches. This CDR3 has 15 residues. The germline V gene encodes CDR1 SGHVS and CDR2 FQNEAQ.

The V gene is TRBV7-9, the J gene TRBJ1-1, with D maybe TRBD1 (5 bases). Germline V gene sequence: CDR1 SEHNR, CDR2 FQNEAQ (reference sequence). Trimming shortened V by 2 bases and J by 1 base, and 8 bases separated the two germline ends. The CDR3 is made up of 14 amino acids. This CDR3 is CASSLRQGNTEAFF. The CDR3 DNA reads TGTGCCAGCAGCTTACGGCAGGGGAACACTGAAGCTTTCTTT.

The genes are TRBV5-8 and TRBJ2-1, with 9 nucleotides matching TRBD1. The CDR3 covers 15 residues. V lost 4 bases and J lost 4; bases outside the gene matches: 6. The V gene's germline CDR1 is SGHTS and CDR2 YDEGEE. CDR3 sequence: CASSRPGTGYNEQFF. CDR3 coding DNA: TGTGCCAGCAGCCGTCCCGGGACAGGGTACAATGAGCAGTTCTTC.

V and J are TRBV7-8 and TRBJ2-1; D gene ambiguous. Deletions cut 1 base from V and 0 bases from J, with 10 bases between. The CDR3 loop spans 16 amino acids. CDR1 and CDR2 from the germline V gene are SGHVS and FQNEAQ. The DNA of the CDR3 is TGTGCCAGCAGCTTAGTTGGGCTTAGCTCCTACAATGAGCAGTTCTTC. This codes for CASSLVGLSSYNEQFF.

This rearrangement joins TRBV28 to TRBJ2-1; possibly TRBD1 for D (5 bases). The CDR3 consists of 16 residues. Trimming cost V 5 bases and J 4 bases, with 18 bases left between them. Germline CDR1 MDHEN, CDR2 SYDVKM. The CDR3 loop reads CASSPGQGQDYNEQFF. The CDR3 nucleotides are TGTGCCAGCAGTCCCGGCCAGGGTCAGGATTACAATGAGCAGTTCTTC.

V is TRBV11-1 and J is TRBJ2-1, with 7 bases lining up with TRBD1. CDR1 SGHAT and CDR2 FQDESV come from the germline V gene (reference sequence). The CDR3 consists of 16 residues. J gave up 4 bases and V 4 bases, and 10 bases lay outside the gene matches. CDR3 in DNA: TGTGCCAGCAGCTCCCCCGGGACAGAAATATACAATGAGCAGTTCTTC. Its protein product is CASSSPGTEIYNEQFF.

CDR3 nucleotide sequence: TGCGCCAGCAGCCAAGCGTGGCCAACAACAGATACGCAGTATTTT. Amino acids: CASSQAWPTTDTQYF. The chain combines TRBV4-1 with TRBJ2-3; no clear D. V dropped 1 base and J dropped 3 bases, with 11 bases sitting between them. The CDR3 consists of 15 residues. CDR1 and CDR2 (germline): MGHRA, YSYEKL.

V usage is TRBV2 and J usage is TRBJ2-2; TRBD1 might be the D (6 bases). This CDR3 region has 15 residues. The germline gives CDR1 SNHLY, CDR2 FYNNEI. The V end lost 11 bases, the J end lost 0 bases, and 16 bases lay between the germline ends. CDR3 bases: TGTGCCGGCACCGACAGGACCTCGAACACCGGGGAGCTGTTTTTT. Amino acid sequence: CAGTDRTSNTGELFF.